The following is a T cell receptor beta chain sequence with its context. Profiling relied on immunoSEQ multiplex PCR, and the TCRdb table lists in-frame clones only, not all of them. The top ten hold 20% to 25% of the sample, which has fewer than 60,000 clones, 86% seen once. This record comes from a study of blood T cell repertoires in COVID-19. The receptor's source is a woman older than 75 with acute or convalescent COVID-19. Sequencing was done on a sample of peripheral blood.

CDR3 nucleotides: TGTGCCAGCACAATAAGAAGACAGGGGACGGGGGAGCAGTACTTC. It translates to CASTIRRQGTGEQYF. The chain links TRBV6-5 to TRBJ2-7; TRBD1 matches 8 bases. The CDR3 is 15 amino acids. V shed 7 bases, J shed 7 bases, and the junction held 15 bases outside the gene matches. Germline assignment: CDR1 MNHEY and CDR2 SVGAGI.